A selection of T cell receptor beta chains follows, all from one sample in a study of control samples from healthy donors and cancer patients. This table comes from immunoSEQ multiplex PCR, and its TCRdb copy is limited to in-frame clones, with some not included. The repertoire has more than 80,000 clones, 90% to 95% of them found once; the top ten carry about 8.8%. Sequenced sample: blood. These receptors were obtained from a man aged 18 to 30 in good health. The CDR3 runs from the conserved cysteine through the conserved F or W. The order of the fields is clone size, V gene, D gene, J gene, CDR3 DNA, CDR3 protein. The D gene is left open where the match is weak. Rows give clone size only sometimes, using once, few, many, or a class for an expanded clone.

-,TRBV9,-,TRBJ1-1,TGTGCCAGCAGCGTAGGCGCCCCGAACACTGAAGCTTTCTTT,CASSVGAPNTEAFF
-,TRBV7-2,-,TRBJ2-7,TGTGCCAGTCGGAGCATGACCGCGACGGACTCCTACGAGCAGTACTTC,CASRSMTATDSYEQYF
-,TRBV15,-,TRBJ2-2,TGCGCCACCAGCGCGCAGTTCACCGGGAACACCGGGGAGCTGTTTTTT,CATSAQFTGNTGELFF
-,TRBV7-2,TRBD2,TRBJ2-5,TGTGCCAGCAGCAGGCCTCGGGAGGCGGGAGATAGGGAGACCCAGTACTTC,CASSRPREAGDRETQYF
-,TRBV27,-,TRBJ2-7,TGTGCCAGCCGAACAGGGGGGGATCCCTACGAGCAGTACTTC,CASRTGGDPYEQYF
once,TRBV18,-,TRBJ2-3,TGTGCCAGCTCACCCTCCGTTGCCGGTATGGGGAGTACGCAGTATTTT,CASSPSVAGMGSTQYF
-,TRBV27,TRBD1,TRBJ1-5,TGTGCCAGCAGCGCCCTCCAGGGGGCGTTTCAGCCCCAGCATTTT,CASSALQGAFQPQHF
once,TRBV6-5,-,TRBJ1-1,TGTGCCAGCAGCCTGGACCGATTGAACACTGAAGCTTTCTTT,CASSLDRLNTEAFF
-,TRBV27,-,TRBJ1-5,TGTGCCAGCAGTTACTCCGGGGGAAGTATTTCCAATCAGCCCCAGCATTTT,CASSYSGGSISNQPQHF
-,TRBV27,TRBD1,TRBJ1-5,TGTGCCAGCAGTCCAGGACAGGGTAGCAATCAGCCCCAGCATTTT,CASSPGQGSNQPQHF
once,TRBV7-2,TRBD1,TRBJ1-4,TGTGCCAGCAGCCGGACCGGGACAGGGGGCAATAAGGAAAAACTGTTTTTT,CASSRTGTGGNKEKLFF
-,TRBV9,TRBD2,TRBJ2-3,TGTGCCAGCAGCCAGTTGGGGGGAGGGGGCACAGATACGCAGTATTTT,CASSQLGGGGTDTQYF
-,TRBV7-9,TRBD1,TRBJ1-1,TGTGCCAGCAGCATCGGGACAGGGGACACTGAAGCTTTCTTT,CASSIGTGDTEAFF
-,TRBV6-1,TRBD2,TRBJ2-2,TGTGCCAGCAGTGAAGCGACTAGCGGGGGGATTTACACCGGGGAGCTGTTTTTT,CASSEATSGGIYTGELFF
-,TRBV7-8,TRBD1,TRBJ2-5,TGTGCCAGCAGCTCCGGGACAGGGGTGGGGGAGACCCAGTACTTC,CASSSGTGVGETQYF
-,TRBV20-1,-,TRBJ2-5,TGCAGTGCTAGGGCGGAAGAGACCCAGTACTTC,CSARAEETQYF
-,TRBV19,TRBD1,TRBJ2-1,TGTGCCAGTAGTATGAGACAGGGGGGGTACAATGAGCAGTTCTTC,CASSMRQGGYNEQFF
-,TRBV6-5,-,TRBJ1-6,TGTGCCAGCAGACCGTCGGTGTATCGTTCACCCCTCCACTTT,CASRPSVYRSPLHF
-,TRBV4-1,-,TRBJ2-1,TGCGCCAGCAGCCAAGATTTCACTTCCTACAATGAGCAGTTCTTC,CASSQDFTSYNEQFF
-,TRBV7-8,-,TRBJ2-1,TGTGCCAGCAGCTTATTCGCCGCGGAATACAATGAGCAGTTCTTC,CASSLFAAEYNEQFF